The rows below give T cell receptor beta chains drawn from one sample of a study of blood T cell repertoires in COVID-19. Assay used: immunoSEQ multiplex PCR; TCRdb lists only in-frame clones, some missing. The table includes about 39,000 clones, 70% to 80% detected once. Sample: peripheral blood. The receptor source for this set is a man aged 65 to 79 with acute or convalescent COVID-19. Each CDR3 is given with its conserved first and last residue. The order of the fields is CDR3 length, V gene, D gene, clone size, J gene, CDR3 protein, CDR3 DNA. D genes are given only for firm matches. Size values are once, few and many counts, or a class for expanded clones, and some rows have none.

>13|TRBV24-1|NA|NA|TRBJ1-1
CATTGGAGTEAFF
TGTGCCACCACCGGGGGGGCAGGGACTGAAGCTTTCTTT
>12|TRBV28|TRBD1|few|TRBJ1-1
CASSLMRGRAFF
TGTGCCAGCAGTTTAATGAGGGGGCGAGCTTTCTTT
>16|TRBV20-1|TRBD2|NA|TRBJ2-1
CSASAWAGGDYNEQFF
TGCAGTGCTAGTGCCTGGGCGGGGGGGGACTACAATGAGCAGTTCTTC
>14|TRBV10-3|TRBD1|NA|TRBJ1-5
CATSGQGLNQPQHF
TGTGCCACCTCCGGACAGGGCCTCAATCAGCCCCAGCATTTT
>13|TRBV19|NA|NA|TRBJ1-2
CASRRNLEGGYTF
TGTGCCAGTAGAAGGAACCTGGAGGGAGGCTACACCTTC
>15|TRBV5-4|NA|NA|TRBJ1-1
CASSRTGIMNTEAFF
TGTGCCAGCAGCCGGACGGGGATCATGAACACTGAAGCTTTCTTT
>16|TRBV6-1|NA|NA|TRBJ2-1
CASSETANGLYNEQFF
TGTGCCAGCAGTGAGACCGCTAATGGGCTCTACAATGAGCAGTTCTTC
>16|TRBV28|NA|NA|TRBJ2-5
CASSWGRGLRQETQYF
TGTGCCAGCAGTTGGGGGCGGGGGCTCCGCCAAGAGACCCAGTACTTC
>14|TRBV12-5|TRBD1|NA|TRBJ1-1
CASGTGGQNTEAFF
TGTGCTAGTGGGACAGGGGGACAGAACACTGAAGCTTTCTTT
>13|TRBV27|TRBD2|NA|TRBJ2-7
CASSLNQGLEQYF
TGTGCCAGCAGTTTAAATCAGGGACTAGAGCAGTACTTC
>15|TRBV6-6|NA|once|TRBJ1-4
CASGKAGTANEKLFF
TGTGCCAGCGGGAAAGCGGGGACGGCTAATGAAAAACTGTTTTTT
>12|TRBV28|TRBD1|NA|TRBJ1-2
CASRQGNYGYTF
TGTGCCAGTCGACAGGGGAACTATGGCTACACCTTC
>14|TRBV29-1|NA|NA|TRBJ2-7
CSVELASVTYEQYF
TGCAGCGTTGAATTAGCGTCAGTGACCTACGAGCAGTACTTC
>17|TRBV28|TRBD1|NA|TRBJ1-1
CASRSHTLTGGGTEAFF
TGTGCCAGCAGATCCCACACACTGACAGGGGGAGGCACTGAAGCTTTCTTT
>14|TRBV28|NA|NA|TRBJ2-6
CASRRGSGANVLTF
TGTGCCAGCCGTAGAGGATCTGGGGCCAACGTCCTGACTTTC
>12|TRBV29-1|NA|NA|TRBJ1-2
CSGKTGNYGYTF
TGCAGCGGGAAAACAGGAAACTATGGCTACACCTTC
>14|TRBV11-2|NA|NA|TRBJ1-5
CASSLGGRNQPQHF
TGTGCCAGCAGCTTAGGAGGTAGAAATCAGCCCCAGCATTTT
>13|TRBV27|NA|once|TRBJ2-7
CASRPSASYEQYF
TGTGCCAGCAGACCTAGCGCTTCCTACGAGCAGTACTTC
>18|TRBV28|TRBD1|NA|TRBJ2-5
CASSLWGSGTGGMETQYF
TGTGCCAGCAGTTTATGGGGATCCGGGACAGGGGGAATGGAGACCCAGTACTTC
>15|TRBV19|NA|NA|TRBJ1-2
CASVEVRGANYGYTF
TGTGCCAGCGTTGAAGTACGGGGAGCTAACTATGGCTACACCTTC
>15|TRBV7-3|NA|NA|TRBJ2-1
CASSSTPGAYNEQFF
TGTGCCAGCAGCTCAACTCCGGGTGCGTACAATGAGCAGTTCTTC
>15|TRBV19|NA|NA|TRBJ1-5
CASRISAGGLTPQHF
TGTGCCAGTAGGATTTCGGCCGGGGGGTTGACGCCCCAGCATTTT
>14|TRBV9|NA|once|TRBJ2-7
CASSARAGTYEQYF
TGTGCCAGCAGCGCCCGGGCGGGAACCTACGAGCAGTACTTC
>12|TRBV11-3|NA|NA|TRBJ2-2
CASSHFAGELFF
TGTGCCAGCAGCCACTTCGCCGGGGAGCTGTTTTTT
>15|TRBV11-1|TRBD1|few|TRBJ2-3
CASRINTGATDTQYF
TGTGCCAGCAGAATTAATACAGGGGCCACAGATACGCAGTATTTT
>15|TRBV28|TRBD1|NA|TRBJ1-2
CASSLGTEGRGGYTF
TGTGCCAGCAGTTTAGGGACAGAGGGGAGAGGTGGCTACACCTTC
>12|TRBV19|NA|NA|TRBJ1-2
CASTGFENGYTF
TGTGCCAGTACAGGGTTTGAGAATGGCTACACCTTC
>11|TRBV9|NA|NA|TRBJ2-7
CASSGGDEQYF
TGTGCCAGCAGCGGGGGAGACGAGCAGTACTTC
>15|TRBV5-1|NA|NA|TRBJ2-3
CASSSATASTDTQYF
TGCGCCAGCAGCTCTGCGACAGCGAGCACAGATACGCAGTATTTT
>17|TRBV6-1|NA|NA|TRBJ1-5
CASSEDGRAYSNQPQHF
TGTGCCAGCAGTGAAGACGGCAGGGCTTATAGCAATCAGCCCCAGCATTTT
>18|TRBV4-2|TRBD2|NA|TRBJ2-2
CASSTFLGLAENTGELFF
TGTGCCAGCAGCACCTTTTTGGGACTAGCGGAGAACACCGGGGAGCTGTTTTTT
>15|TRBV18|TRBD1|NA|TRBJ1-1
CASSSQGARDTEAFF
TGTGCCAGCTCGTCACAGGGGGCCAGGGACACTGAAGCTTTCTTT
>16|TRBV5-1|NA|few|TRBJ2-7
CASSLLSGTHSSEQYF
TGCGCCAGCAGCTTACTTTCCGGGACTCATTCTTCCGAGCAGTACTTC
>14|TRBV7-2|TRBD1|NA|TRBJ1-1
CASSLETGVSEAFF
TGTGCCAGCAGCTTAGAGACAGGGGTGTCTGAAGCTTTCTTT
>15|TRBV19|NA|few|TRBJ2-7
CASSIGGGIGNEQYF
TGTGCCAGTAGTATTGGTGGCGGGATAGGAAACGAGCAGTACTTC
>12|TRBV28|NA|NA|TRBJ2-7
CANIFLRNEQYF
TGTGCCAACATCTTCCTGCGGAACGAGCAGTACTTC
>13|TRBV7-9|NA|NA|TRBJ2-7
CASSLGVSYEQYF
TGTGCCAGCAGCTTAGGAGTCTCCTACGAGCAGTACTTC
>11|TRBV4-1|NA|NA|TRBJ2-7
CASSQADEQYF
TGCGCCAGCAGCCAAGCGGACGAGCAGTACTTC
>16|TRBV6-2/TRBV6-3|TRBD2|NA|TRBJ2-5
CASSYYGGSVGETQYF
TGTGCCAGCAGTTACTACGGCGGGAGTGTGGGAGAGACCCAGTACTTC
>12|TRBV28|TRBD1|NA|TRBJ1-5
CAGQGGNQPQHF
TGTGCCGGCCAGGGGGGAAATCAGCCCCAGCATTTT